This passage covers 23 T cell receptor beta chains from one sample sequenced in a study of OX40 agonist ivuxolimab in advanced cancers. This table comes from immunoSEQ multiplex PCR, and its TCRdb copy is limited to in-frame clones, with some not included. The data show roughly 100,000 clones, about 96% seen once. Source: CD4+ or CD8+ T cells sorted from blood, taken in a trial of the OX40 agonist ivuxolimab. These receptor sequences come from an adult with an advanced solid tumor such as melanoma, head and neck, liver or kidney cancer.

The chain recombines TRBV19 with TRBJ1-1; TRBD1 is a possible D gene (5 bases). V was trimmed by 3 bases and J by 10 bases, leaving 12 bases between them. Germline-derived CDR1 and CDR2 are LNHDA and SQIVND (reference sequence). The length of the CDR3 is 12 residues. The CDR3 sequence is CASSIAGVAAFF. DNA for the CDR3: TGTGCCAGTAGTATTGCGGGGGTGGCAGCTTTCTTT.

This rearrangement joins TRBV9 to TRBJ2-7, with a weak D call TRBD1 (6 bases). The CDR3 totals 14 residues. Between the trimmed V and J ends, which lost 4 bases and 0 bases, there was a span of 11 bases. Germline V CDR1 and CDR2: SGDLS, YYNGEE. The CDR3 sequence is CASSSTTGSYEQYF. CDR3 in DNA: TGTGCCAGCAGCTCAACGACAGGCTCCTACGAGCAGTACTTC.

The chain links TRBV6-1 to TRBJ2-7; D not resolved. V was shortened by 2 bases and J by 12 bases, with 17 bases between the two germline ends. This CDR3 has 13 amino acids. Per the germline V gene, CDR1 is MNHNS and CDR2 is SASEGT. CDR3 loop: CASSERVHNRSYF. CDR3 bases: TGTGCCAGCAGTGAAAGGGTCCATAATCGTTCGTACTTC.

This rearrangement joins TRBV6-1 to TRBJ1-3; TRBD1 matches at 8 bases. The germline CDR1 and CDR2 sequences are MNHNS and SASEGT. CDR3 length equals 15 residues. V was pared by 8 bases and J by 4 bases, with 10 bases of the junction left unmatched. CDR3 nucleotide sequence: TGTGCCAGCCTTGAGGACAGGGTAATCGGAAACACCATATATTTT. It translates to CASLEDRVIGNTIYF.

V and J are TRBV7-6 and TRBJ2-1; 8 bases are a match to TRBD1. This CDR3 contains 15 residues. The J segment lost 6 bases and the V segment lost 4 bases, leaving 8 bases of the junction unmatched. Germline lookup yields CDR1 SGHVS and CDR2 FNYEAQ. The CDR3 loop is CASSSGTGFGNEQFF. As DNA, the CDR3 is TGTGCCAGCAGCTCCGGGACAGGTTTCGGCAATGAGCAGTTCTTC.

The rearrangement joins TRBV5-6 to TRBJ2-7; D is tentatively TRBD1 or TRBD2 (5 bases each). V was clipped by 0 bases and J by 3 bases, with 10 bases between them. In germline, CDR1 is SGHDT, CDR2 YYEEEE. This CDR3 has 14 amino acids. Here the CDR3 reads CASSLGGTSYEQYF. CDR3 bases: TGTGCCAGCAGCTTGGGAGGGACGAGCTACGAGCAGTACTTC.

This clone is a singleton in its sample. This rearrangement joins TRBV28 to TRBJ2-1; D gene uncertain. Germline V gene lookup returns CDR1 MDHEN and CDR2 SYDVKM. The length of the CDR3 is 11 residues. Trimming left V 5 bases short and J 10 bases short, with 9 bases between. CDR3 region: CASSPTYEQFF. The DNA of the CDR3 is TGTGCCAGCAGTCCTACCTACGAGCAGTTCTTC. Using reference TRBV28 and TRBJ2-1 for the parts outside the CDR3, the full variable domain is DVKVTQSSRYLVKRTGEKVFLECVQDMDHENMFWYRQDPGLGLRLIYFSYDVKMKEKGDIPEGYSVSREKKERFSLILESASTNQTSMYLCASSPTYEQFFGPGTRLTVL.

The V gene is TRBV6-5, the J gene TRBJ1-5; no definite D call. Germline V gene data show CDR1 as MNHEY and CDR2 as SVGAGI. The CDR3 sequence is 15 residues long. Trimming shortened V by 4 bases and J by 0 bases, and 10 bases separated the two germline ends. CDR3 nucleotide sequence: TGTGCCAGCAGTTCAGTCCCCCATAGCAATCAGCCCCAGCATTTT. Translation: CASSSVPHSNQPQHF.

The chain has TRBV13 and TRBJ2-1; tentatively, D is TRBD1 or TRBD2 (5 bases each). The CDR3 has 15 amino acids. The V end lost 5 bases, the J end lost 4 bases, and 15 bases lay between the germline ends. Germline V gene lookup returns CDR1 PRHDT and CDR2 FYEKMQ (reference sequence). This CDR3 is CASSPTRDPYNEQFF. DNA for the CDR3: TGTGCCAGCAGCCCAACCCGGGACCCTTACAATGAGCAGTTCTTC.

The chain carries TRBV5-8 and TRBJ1-4, with 7 positions matching TRBD1. The CDR3 consists of 19 residues. Germline loops: CDR1 SGHTS, CDR2 YDEGEE. V was clipped by 0 bases and J by 0 bases; unmatched bases: 11. The CDR3 region has the DNA TGTGCCAGCAGCTTGGTAACCCGGGACAGCGATACAACTAATGAAAAACTGTTTTTT. This translates into CASSLVTRDSDTTNEKLFF.

V gene TRBV27 combines with J gene TRBJ1-1; D not certain. The germline V gene encodes CDR1 MNHEY and CDR2 SMNVEV (reference sequence). This CDR3 spans 16 amino acids. V shed 3 bases and J shed 0 bases, with 14 bases lying between them. The CDR3 sequence is CASSLARTVMNTEAFF. Here the CDR3 DNA reads TGTGCCAGCAGTTTGGCAAGGACCGTGATGAACACTGAAGCTTTCTTT.

J is TRBJ1-1 and V is TRBV28; D gene unclear. The CDR3 has 13 amino acids. The V end was cut by 5 bases, the J end by 3 bases, with 10 bases between. CDR1 is MDHEN and CDR2 is SYDVKM in the germline V gene. In nucleotides, the CDR3 is TGTGCCAGCAGTCAAACACCCTACACTGAAGCTTTCTTT. Its protein product is CASSQTPYTEAFF.

V is TRBV25-1 and J is TRBJ1-6; no definite D call. CDR3 length: 13 residues. Per germline, CDR1 MGHDK and CDR2 SYGVNS. V lost 3 bases to trimming and J lost 9 bases, with 9 bases between them. CDR3 loop: CASSDTLGSPLHF. The CDR3 nucleotides read TGTGCCAGCAGTGATACGTTGGGTTCACCCCTCCACTTT.

This clone turned up a few times. The chain carries TRBV29-1 and TRBJ1-1, with D uncertain. The CDR3 has 11 residues. CDR1 is SQVTM, CDR2 ANQGSEA, per germline. CDR3 sequence (DNA): TGCAGTGATGGCGTGTACACTGAAGCTTTCTTT. Its translation: CSDGVYTEAFF.

This rearrangement joins TRBV5-1 to TRBJ2-7; D may be TRBD1 (6 bases). Germline CDR1 is SGHRS and CDR2 is YFSETQ. The ends were cut back, 0 bases at V and 3 bases at J, with 16 bases in the middle. The CDR3 totals 16 residues. CDR3 nucleotides: TGCGCCAGCAGCTTGGCGCCAGGGGTCGTACTCTACGAGCAGTACTTC. As protein: CASSLAPGVVLYEQYF. The full variable domain, with the rest looked up from reference TRBV5-1 and TRBJ2-7, is KAGVTQTPRYLIKTRGQQVTLSCSPISGHRSVSWYQQTPGQGLQFLFEYFSETQRNKGNFPGRFSGRQFSNSRSEMNVSTLELGDSALYLCASSLAPGVVLYEQYFGPGTRLTVT.

This rearrangement joins TRBV7-8 to TRBJ2-3; 10 bases agree with TRBD2. Trimming took 5 bases from V and 6 from J; bases not matched to a gene: 11. The length of the CDR3 is 16 residues. Per germline, CDR1 SGHVS and CDR2 FQNEAQ. The CDR3 is CASSTPAGGTGDTQYF. CDR3 DNA sequence: TGTGCCAGCAGCACCCCAGCGGGAGGGACTGGGGATACGCAGTATTTT.

V is TRBV7-6 and J is TRBJ2-7, with 13 bases lining up with TRBD2. Per germline, CDR1 SGHVS and CDR2 FNYEAQ. With 5 bases clipped from V and 2 bases from J, the junction kept 6 bases outside the gene matches. This CDR3 region has 16 residues. The CDR3 reads CASSPYGTSGAYEQYF. CDR3 bases: TGTGCCAGCAGCCCCTACGGGACTAGCGGGGCCTACGAGCAGTACTTC. Full variable domain (outside the CDR3, taken from reference TRBV7-6 and TRBJ2-7): GAGVSQSPRYKVTKRGQDVALRCDPISGHVSLYWYRQALGQGPEFLTYFNYEAQQDKSGLPNDRFSAERPEGSISTLTIQRTEQRDSAMYRCASSPYGTSGAYEQYFGPGTRLTVT.

V gene TRBV6-5 combines with J gene TRBJ2-2, with TRBD2 as a possible D gene (5 bases). CDR1 MNHEY and CDR2 SVGAGI come from the germline V gene. The ends were cut back, 6 bases at V and 4 bases at J, with 12 bases in the middle. This CDR3 is 14 amino acids long. The CDR3 coding sequence is TGTGCCAGCAGCTCCGGGGTGTTCACCGGGGAGCTGTTTTTT. Amino acid sequence: CASSSGVFTGELFF.

The rearrangement uses TRBV6-1 and TRBJ2-7, with D hard to call. Looked up from germline, CDR1 is MNHNS and CDR2 is SASEGT. This CDR3 has 11 amino acids. Trimming took off 5 bases at V and 4 bases at J, with 6 bases between the two ends. CDR3: CASSLGYEQYF. The CDR3 nucleotides are TGTGCCAGCAGTTTGGGATACGAGCAGTACTTC.

This chain connects TRBV27 to TRBJ2-1; no definite D call. CDR3 length equals 11 residues. Germline-derived CDR1 and CDR2 are MNHEY and SMNVEV (reference sequence). The ends were cut back, 5 bases at V and 4 bases at J, with 3 bases in the middle. The CDR3 sequence: CASSEYNEQFF. The CDR3 bases are TGTGCCAGCAGTGAGTACAATGAGCAGTTCTTC.

This clone was counted once. V gene TRBV12-1 combines with J gene TRBJ2-4; TRBD2, the D gene given by the table, was not confirmed from the DNA. TRBV12-1 is a known pseudogene. The CDR3 runs to 16 residues. CDR3 sequence reads: CASSFDPGGAKNIQYF. The CDR3 DNA reads TGTGCCAGCAGCTTTGATCCCGGCGGAGCCAAAAACATTCAGTACTTC.

V usage is TRBV27 and J usage is TRBJ2-7; a weak D match, TRBD2 (6 bases). Germline CDR1 reads MNHEY; CDR2 reads SMNVEV (reference sequence). The CDR3 is 16 amino acids. V dropped 0 bases and J dropped 0 bases, with 12 bases sitting between them. The CDR3 nucleotides read TGTGCCAGCAGTTTATCTAGGGAGGACCTCTCCTACGAGCAGTACTTC. As protein: CASSLSREDLSYEQYF.

The chain carries TRBV5-1 and TRBJ2-7; TRBD2 might be the D (6 bases). The CDR3 covers 14 residues. The V gene lost 1 base and the J gene lost 5 bases, with 13 bases spanning the gap. Germline V gives CDR1 SGHRS, CDR2 YFSETQ. The CDR3 protein is CASSLRASDHEQYF. CDR3 DNA: TGCGCCAGCAGCTTGAGGGCTAGCGACCACGAGCAGTACTTC.